Listed below are T cell receptor beta chains from one sample, sequenced in a study of blood T cell repertoires in COVID-19. Profiled with immunoSEQ multiplex PCR; TCRdb holds only in-frame clones, not every one. The sample carries 150,000 to 200,000 clones, roughly 80% recorded once. The sample comprised peripheral blood. These receptors were collected from a man between 65 and 85 years old with acute or convalescent COVID-19. The CDR3 runs from the conserved cysteine through the conserved F or W. The order of the fields is clone size, J gene, D gene, V gene, CDR3 DNA, CDR3 protein. The D gene is left open where the match is weak. Some rows mark clone size as missing; the rest say once, few, many or name a class of expanded clone.

>few|TRBJ1-5|.|TRBV30
TGTGCCTGGGCCTCCGGAGGGTCTCAGCCCCAGCATTTT
CAWASGGSQPQHF
>.|TRBJ1-2|.|TRBV6-2/TRBV6-3
TGTGCCAGCAGTTCTACCTTCAGGGACTGGGAGAGCTGCACCTTC
CASSSTFRDWESCTF
>.|TRBJ1-5|.|TRBV20-1
TGCAGCGCCAGTGACCGCGATCAGCCCCAGCATTTT
CSASDRDQPQHF
>.|TRBJ2-7|.|TRBV7-8
TGTGCCAGCAGCTTAGCGCGAGCGACCTACGAGCAGTACTTC
CASSLARATYEQYF
>.|TRBJ2-1|TRBD2|TRBV7-2
TGTGCCAGCAGCTTGGTCGTACTAGCGGGAGGAGGCATCAATGAGCAGTTCTTC
CASSLVVLAGGGINEQFF
>.|TRBJ2-2|TRBD2|TRBV19
TGTGCCAGTAGTCAGACTAGCGGTGCGAACACCGGGGAGCTGTTTTTT
CASSQTSGANTGELFF
>.|TRBJ1-1|TRBD1|TRBV5-1
TGCGCCAGCAGCAGGGGACAGGCCAACACTGAAGCTTTCTTT
CASSRGQANTEAFF
>.|TRBJ1-1|.|TRBV28
TGTGCCAGCAGTTTAGTAGACAGCCTGAACACTGAAGCTTTCTTT
CASSLVDSLNTEAFF
>.|TRBJ2-5|TRBD1|TRBV2
TGTGCCAGCAGTTCGGACAGGGGACACCAGGAGACCCAGTACTTC
CASSSDRGHQETQYF
>.|TRBJ2-7|TRBD2|TRBV28
TGTGCCAGCAGTTTTCCTAGCGGGAGCGACGAGCAGTACTTC
CASSFPSGSDEQYF
>.|TRBJ1-2|.|TRBV18
TGTGCCAGCTCACCTTCAGGGGAGGGCTATGGCTACACCTTC
CASSPSGEGYGYTF
>.|TRBJ2-3|.|TRBV10-1
TGCGCCAGCAGTGAGGGCTTAACAGATACGCAGTATTTT
CASSEGLTDTQYF
>.|TRBJ1-1|.|TRBV7-8
TGTGCCAGCAGCCAGCCCACCACTGAAGCTTTCTTT
CASSQPTTEAFF
>.|TRBJ2-3|TRBD2|TRBV11-2
TGTGCCAGCAGCTTCGGACTAGCCACAGATACGCAGTATTTT
CASSFGLATDTQYF
>few|TRBJ2-1|TRBD2|TRBV19
TGTGCCAGTAGTATTTTACTAGCGGGGGGGTATTACAATGAGCAGTTCTTC
CASSILLAGGYYNEQFF
>few|TRBJ2-1|TRBD1|TRBV4-1
TGCGCCAGCAGTCAAGATATAGGACAGGGTTCCGAGCAGTTCTTC
CASSQDIGQGSEQFF
>few|TRBJ2-1|TRBD2|TRBV7-9
TGTGCCAGCAGCTTAGGGGCCCAAGCGGGAGTCCAGTTCTTC
CASSLGAQAGVQFF